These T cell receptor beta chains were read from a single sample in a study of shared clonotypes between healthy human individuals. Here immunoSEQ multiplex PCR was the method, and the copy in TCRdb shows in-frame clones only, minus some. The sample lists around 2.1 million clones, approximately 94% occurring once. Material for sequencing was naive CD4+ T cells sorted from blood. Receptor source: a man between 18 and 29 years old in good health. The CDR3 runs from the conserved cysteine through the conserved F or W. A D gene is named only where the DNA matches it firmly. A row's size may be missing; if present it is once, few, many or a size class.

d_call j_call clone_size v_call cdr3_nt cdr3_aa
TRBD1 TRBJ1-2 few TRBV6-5 TGTGCCAGCAGTCGACAGGGGGACGGCTACACCTTC CASSRQGDGYTF
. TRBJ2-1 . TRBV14 TGTGCCAGCAGCCAAGACGCGGGGGCCTCGTTCAATGAGCAGTTCTTC CASSQDAGASFNEQFF
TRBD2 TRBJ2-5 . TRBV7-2 TGTGCCAGCAGCTTGGCGGGTGGACTAGCTGGCGAGACCCAGTACTTC CASSLAGGLAGETQYF
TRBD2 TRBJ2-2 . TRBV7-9 TGTGCCAGCAGCTTAGCGATAGCGGGGGAACCCGGGGAGCTGTTTTTT CASSLAIAGEPGELFF
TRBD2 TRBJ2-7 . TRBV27 TGTGCCAGCAGCTGGGCGGGAGTTGGCGAGCAGTACTTC CASSWAGVGEQYF
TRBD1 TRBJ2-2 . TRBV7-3 TGTGCCAGCAGCTCCGGGACAGTGAACACCGGGGAGCTGTTTTTT CASSSGTVNTGELFF
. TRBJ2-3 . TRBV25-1 TGTGCCAGCAGTGCAGGGACAGATACGCAGTATTTT CASSAGTDTQYF
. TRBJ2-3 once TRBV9 TGTGCCAGCAGCGTAACAGGGACTAGCACAGATACGCAGTATTTT CASSVTGTSTDTQYF
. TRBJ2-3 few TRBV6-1 TGTGCCAGCAGGCTACTACAGGGAACAGATACGCAGTATTTT CASRLLQGTDTQYF
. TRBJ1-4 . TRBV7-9 TGTGCCAGCAGCTTAGAAGCCACTTCAACTAATGAAAAACTGTTTTTT CASSLEATSTNEKLFF
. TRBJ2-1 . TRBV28 TGTGCCAGCAACTTTGGTGATAGCTCCTACAATGAGCAGTTCTTC CASNFGDSSYNEQFF
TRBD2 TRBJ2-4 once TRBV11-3 TGTGCCAGCAGCTTAGATCCCGGGGGGATTAACATTCAGTACTTC CASSLDPGGINIQYF
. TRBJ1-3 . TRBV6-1 TGTGCCAGCAGTGAATCGGGCAGGGGAGCTGGAAACACCATATATTTT CASSESGRGAGNTIYF
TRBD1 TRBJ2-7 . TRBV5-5 TGTGCCAGCAGCTTCCGGGACAGGGCCTACGAGCAGTACTTC CASSFRDRAYEQYF
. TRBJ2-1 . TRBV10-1 TGCGCCAGCAGCGATGGACCGTCGAGCTCCTACAATGAGCAGTTCTTC CASSDGPSSSYNEQFF
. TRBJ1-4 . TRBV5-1 TGCGCCAGCAGCTCGGGAGGATCGAATGAAAAACTGTTTTTT CASSSGGSNEKLFF
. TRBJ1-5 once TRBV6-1 TGTGCCACCTCCGAGGAGTATAGCAATCAGCCCCAGCATTTT CATSEEYSNQPQHF
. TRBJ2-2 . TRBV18 TGTGCCAGCTCACTCTCAAACAGGGAGCTGTTTTTT CASSLSNRELFF
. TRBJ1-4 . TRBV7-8 TGTGCCAGCAGTCCTACCAGGGGTGTACTCGTAGCGACAACTAATGAAAAACTGTTTTTT CASSPTRGVLVATTNEKLFF
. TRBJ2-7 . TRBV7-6 TGTGCCAGCAGCTTAGGGCCCCGAGGGAGAACGAGGAACGAGCAGTACTTC CASSLGPRGRTRNEQYF
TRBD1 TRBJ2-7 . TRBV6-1 TGTGCCAGCAGTCCATGGGGACAGGGGTTTGAGCAGTACTTC CASSPWGQGFEQYF
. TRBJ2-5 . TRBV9 TGTGCCAGCAGCGTAGGCCCCCTTACAGGGCTCGGGGAGACCCAGTACTTC CASSVGPLTGLGETQYF
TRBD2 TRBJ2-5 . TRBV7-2 TGTGCCAGCAGCTTAGGAGCGGGAGGGTCCCAAGAGACCCAGTACTTC CASSLGAGGSQETQYF
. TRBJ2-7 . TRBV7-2 TGTGCCAGCAGCACCCGGACTGGCTACGAGCAGTACTTC CASSTRTGYEQYF
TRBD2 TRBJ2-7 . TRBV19 TGTGCCAGTAGTATAGAGGCGGGAGGGCCGGGAACCTACGAGCAGTACTTC CASSIEAGGPGTYEQYF
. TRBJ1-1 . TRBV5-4 TGTGCCAGCAGCCTTCCGACCTACACTGAAGCTTTCTTT CASSLPTYTEAFF
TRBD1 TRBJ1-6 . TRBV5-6 TGTGCCAGCAGCTTCGGGACAGGGGATAATTCACCCCTCCACTTT CASSFGTGDNSPLHF
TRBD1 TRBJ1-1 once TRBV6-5 TGTGCCAGCAGACGCGGACAGGGTGAAGCTTTCTTT CASRRGQGEAFF
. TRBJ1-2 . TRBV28 TGTGCCAGCAGTTCTTCATCTTTTACAGGGCCACCAAATGGCTACACCTTC CASSSSSFTGPPNGYTF
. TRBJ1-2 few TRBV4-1 TGCGCCAGCAGCCAAGCTATGGGCTTTTTGGGCTACACCTTC CASSQAMGFLGYTF
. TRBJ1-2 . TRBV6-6 TGTGCCAGCAGTGTCTACAGGGATGGCTACACCTTC CASSVYRDGYTF
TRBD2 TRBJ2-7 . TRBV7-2 TGTGCCAGCAGCTTTCTAGCGGGAGGGGTCTCCTACGAGCAGTACTTC CASSFLAGGVSYEQYF
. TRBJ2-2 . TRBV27 TGTGCCAGCAGTTTAGTTGCGGTGGGGAACACCGGGGAGCTGTTTTTT CASSLVAVGNTGELFF
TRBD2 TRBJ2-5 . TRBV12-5 TGTGCTAGTGGCCCCGGGGGGGGCCGAGAGACCCAGTACTTC CASGPGGGRETQYF
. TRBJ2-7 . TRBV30 TGTGCCTGGAATCGCGGGGTCTCCTACGAGCAGTACTTC CAWNRGVSYEQYF
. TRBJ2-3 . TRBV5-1 TGCGCCAGCAGCCCGGACTATCCGGGGGATACGCAGTATTTT CASSPDYPGDTQYF
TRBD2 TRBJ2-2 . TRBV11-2 TGTGCCAGCAGCTTAGGGCCCCTAGCGGTTACCGGGGAGCTGTTTTTT CASSLGPLAVTGELFF
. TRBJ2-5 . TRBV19 TGTGCCAGTAGTATAGTCCCGGAGACCCAGTACTTC CASSIVPETQYF
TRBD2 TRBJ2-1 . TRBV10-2 TGCGCCAGCAGTGAGCCCACTAGCGGGAGAGTCCAGTCCTACAATGAGCAGTTCTTC CASSEPTSGRVQSYNEQFF
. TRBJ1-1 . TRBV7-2 TGTGCCAGCAGCAGAACGGGACGGGGGACTGAAGCTTTCTTT CASSRTGRGTEAFF
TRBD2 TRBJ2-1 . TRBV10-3 TGTGCCATCACCGGGACTAGCGGGGGTCGGGCTAAGCATGAGCAGTTCTTC CAITGTSGGRAKHEQFF
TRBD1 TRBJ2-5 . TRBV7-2 TGTGCCAGCAGCTTCTCGGGACAGGATCAAGAGACCCAGTACTTC CASSFSGQDQETQYF
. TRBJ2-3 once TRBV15 TGTGCCACCAGCAGAGAACTGATCGATACGCAGTATTTT CATSRELIDTQYF
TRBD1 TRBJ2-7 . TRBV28 TGTGCCAGCACCAACAGGGGCACCTCCTACGAGCAGTACTTC CASTNRGTSYEQYF
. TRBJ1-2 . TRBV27 TGTGCCAGCAGCCAAGGACGGTCCTATGGCTACACCTTC CASSQGRSYGYTF
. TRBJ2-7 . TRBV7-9 TGTGCCAGCAGCCAAGGAGGGGCGGGCCCCTACGAGCAGTACTTC CASSQGGAGPYEQYF
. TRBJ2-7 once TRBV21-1 TGTGCCAGCAGCAGGGCCGACAGGGGAAGTTCCTACGAGCAGTACTTC CASSRADRGSSYEQYF
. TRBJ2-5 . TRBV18 TGTGCCAGCTCTCGCACAGTACCGGGACCCTTACAAGAGACCCAGTACTTC CASSRTVPGPLQETQYF
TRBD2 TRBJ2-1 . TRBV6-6 TGTGCCAGCAGCCCACTAGCGGATTACAATGAGCAGTTCTTC CASSPLADYNEQFF
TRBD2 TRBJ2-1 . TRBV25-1 TGTGCCAGCAGTGGAGGACTAGCGGGTCGCCTATACAATGAGCAGTTCTTC CASSGGLAGRLYNEQFF
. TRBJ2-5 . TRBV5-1 TGCGCCAGCAGCTTGCAGAGGGAGACCCAGTACTTC CASSLQRETQYF
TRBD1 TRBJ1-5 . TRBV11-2 TGTGCCAGCGCCCGGGACAGATCGAGCAATCAGCCCCAGCATTTT CASARDRSSNQPQHF
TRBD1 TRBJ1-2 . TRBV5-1 TGCGCCAGCAGCTTGGGTACGGGACAGGTAGTTGGCTACACCTTC CASSLGTGQVVGYTF
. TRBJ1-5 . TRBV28 TGTGCCAGCAGTTTCTGGGGAAATCAGCCCCAGCATTTT CASSFWGNQPQHF
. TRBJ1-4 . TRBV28 TGTGCCAGCAGCGCTTTAAGGGGGGGGAAACTGTTTTTT CASSALRGGKLFF
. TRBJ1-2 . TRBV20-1 TGCAGTGCTGCCGGACCGCGGTACTACACCTTC CSAAGPRYYTF
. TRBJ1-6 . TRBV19 TGTGCCAGTAGGACGTCCGGGCTTGAACTCGGCTCACCCCTCCACTTT CASRTSGLELGSPLHF